Reported below is one T cell receptor beta chain. The antigen is unknown. Trimming removed 2 bases at V and 5 bases at J, with 12 bases between. The CDR3 length is 15 residues. Germline CDR1 SGHTA, CDR2 FQGNSA. This entry belongs to a study of Ad26.COV2.S vaccination and SARS-CoV-2 variants. Notes on the study in general: A substantial breadth of spike-specific CD8+ and CD4+ T cell responses after vaccination has been reported.

Stated treatment: 15 to 20 received Ad26.COV2.S at low or high dose, single or two shots; 5 received placebo; per-sample allocation not given. After the first vaccine or placebo injection, samples were drawn on day 63. Assay used: immunoSEQ multiplex PCR; TCRdb lists only in-frame clones, some missing. The sample lists 500,000 or so clones; roughly 87% were seen once. V and J are TRBV7-2 and TRBJ1-4; possibly TRBD1 for D (5 bases). The sequence derives from a person aged 18 to 59 who received the Ad26.COV2.S COVID-19 vaccine or a placebo. The input for sequencing was peripheral blood, taken in a trial of Ad26.COV2.S vaccine versus placebo. The CDR3 loop reads CASSLQGSLNEKLFF. The DNA of the CDR3 is TGTGCCAGCAGCTTACAGGGATCCCTCAATGAAAAACTGTTTTTT.